These 18 T cell receptor beta chains were all obtained from the same sample, sequenced in a study of shared clonotypes between healthy human individuals. Produced via immunoSEQ multiplex PCR; TCRdb's table is partial and in-frame only. The data show some 1,600,000 clones, 98% seen once. The sequencing sample was made of naive CD4+ T cells sorted from blood. The subset was: CD45RA+ positively selected. These receptor sequences come from a man between 25 and 39 years old in good health.

The chain employs TRBV19 and TRBJ2-3; D ambiguous. V lost 5 bases and J 0 bases, leaving 12 bases between the germline ends. CDR1 LNHDA and CDR2 SQIVND come from the germline V gene (reference sequence). This CDR3 contains 15 residues. In nucleotides, the CDR3 is TGTGCCAGTAGTCCTAGGGCGGAAAGCACAGATACGCAGTATTTT. It yields the protein CASSPRAESTDTQYF.

V and J are TRBV29-1 and TRBJ2-1; D could derive from TRBD1 or TRBD2 (6 bases each). Germline V gene sequence: CDR1 SQVTM, CDR2 ANQGSEA. This CDR3 contains 15 residues. V was shortened by 5 bases and J by 3 bases, with 17 bases between the two germline ends. CDR3 residues: CSVRGARENYNEQFF. DNA for the CDR3: TGCAGCGTTAGGGGGGCGCGGGAAAACTACAATGAGCAGTTCTTC.

J is TRBJ2-7 and V is TRBV2; 11 bases match TRBD2. CDR3 length: 16 residues. The germline V gene has CDR1 SNHLY and CDR2 FYNNEI. J gave up 0 bases and V 10 bases, and 11 bases lay outside the gene matches. The CDR3 sequence is CATPAPSGRPSYEQYF. CDR3 nucleotide sequence: TGTGCCACCCCCGCCCCTAGCGGGAGGCCCTCCTACGAGCAGTACTTC.

The chain couples TRBV25-1 to TRBJ2-1; TRBD2 matches at 9 bases. V dropped 4 bases and J dropped 12; count of bases not matched to a gene: 4. The CDR3 is made up of 12 amino acids. Per germline, CDR1 MGHDK and CDR2 SYGVNS. The CDR3 here is CASSVGLASQFF. The CDR3 nucleotides read TGTGCCAGCAGTGTGGGACTAGCTTCGCAGTTCTTC.

V usage is TRBV7-6 and J usage is TRBJ1-1, with D unresolved. V lost 5 bases and J 0 bases, leaving 19 bases between the germline ends. In germline, CDR1 is SGHVS, CDR2 FNYEAQ. The CDR3 length is 17 residues. CDR3 nucleotides: TGTGCCAGCAGCCTCTGGCCGGGAGGAGTTTTGAACACTGAAGCTTTCTTT. It codes for CASSLWPGGVLNTEAFF.

The genes are TRBV5-1 and TRBJ2-1; 9 bases match TRBD2. From germline, CDR1 is SGHRS and CDR2 YFSETQ. The CDR3 sequence is 19 residues long. Losses at the gene ends were 0 bases for V and 0 bases for J; bases not matched to a gene: 10. The DNA of the CDR3 is TGCGCCAGCAGCTTGGGACTAGCGGCTCTCCGTAGCTCCTACAATGAGCAGTTCTTC. Its protein is CASSLGLAALRSSYNEQFF. Supplemented by reference TRBV5-1 and TRBJ2-1, the full variable domain reads KAGVTQTPRYLIKTRGQQVTLSCSPISGHRSVSWYQQTPGQGLQFLFEYFSETQRNKGNFPGRFSGRQFSNSRSEMNVSTLELGDSALYLCASSLGLAALRSSYNEQFFGPGTRLTVL.

CDR3 protein: CASSQQRADTQYF. The CDR3 DNA reads TGCGCCAGCAGCCAACAAAGGGCAGATACGCAGTATTTT. This rearrangement joins TRBV4-3 to TRBJ2-3; D is uncertain. The CDR3 loop spans 13 amino acids. The germline V gene has CDR1 LGHNA and CDR2 YSLEER. Between the trimmed V and J ends, which lost 2 bases and 4 bases, there was a span of 7 bases.

The CDR3 is CASRGLTYNEQFF. CDR3 in DNA: TGTGCCAGCAGGGGACTTACCTACAATGAGCAGTTCTTC. The chain combines TRBV27 with TRBJ2-1; a possible D gene is TRBD2 (6 bases). The V end lost 6 bases, the J end lost 2 bases, and 8 bases lay between the germline ends. This CDR3 has 13 amino acids. In germline, CDR1 is MNHEY, CDR2 SMNVEV (reference sequence).

The chain links TRBV28 to TRBJ1-2; D is possibly TRBD1 (6 bases). CDR3 size: 13 residues. Germline CDR1 and CDR2: MDHEN and SYDVKM. The germline V and J ends were trimmed by 6 bases and 8 bases, with 16 bases remaining between them. This chain's CDR3 is CASSYTGTYGYTF. Here the CDR3 DNA reads TGTGCCAGCAGCTATACAGGGACCTACGGCTACACCTTC.

The J gene is TRBJ2-2, the V gene TRBV11-2, with D possibly TRBD2 on 6 matching bases. There are 14 residues in the CDR3. From germline, CDR1 is SGHAT and CDR2 FQNNGV. Trimming stripped 5 bases from V and 4 bases from J, with 11 bases between. CDR3 bases: TGTGCCAGCAGCACAGCGACTAGCACCGGGGAGCTGTTTTTT. This gives the protein CASSTATSTGELFF. Variable domain in full (rest from reference TRBV11-2 and TRBJ2-2): EAGVAQSPRYKIIEKRQSVAFWCNPISGHATLYWYQQILGQGPKLLIQFQNNGVVDDSQLPKDRFSAERLKGVDSTLKIQPAKLEDSAVYLCASSTATSTGELFFGEGSRLTVL.

The chain joins TRBV10-2 to TRBJ2-3; TRBD2 is a possible D gene (6 bases). Germline V gives CDR1 WSHSY, CDR2 SAAADI. The CDR3 spans 14 residues. The V gene lost 6 bases and the J gene lost 2 bases, with 12 bases spanning the gap. CDR3 in DNA: TGCGCCAGCAGGGGGGGACTTCTCACAGATACGCAGTATTTT. Its protein product is CASRGGLLTDTQYF.

The chain has TRBV30 and TRBJ2-2; TRBD1 is a possible D gene (5 bases). The CDR3 is 13 amino acids. V lost 2 bases, J lost 7 bases, and 11 bases lay in between. Germline V lookup: CDR1 GTSNPN, CDR2 SVGIG (reference sequence). The DNA for the CDR3 is TGTGCCTGGAGTCGAGACAGCCGCGGGGAGCTGTTTTTT. It encodes CAWSRDSRGELFF.

This sequence joins TRBV11-2 and TRBJ2-3, with D tentatively TRBD2 (6 bases). V dropped 5 bases and J dropped 0 bases, with 15 bases sitting between them. CDR3 length: 16 residues. Germline V CDR1 and CDR2: SGHAT, FQNNGV. As DNA, the CDR3 is TGTGCCAGCAGCCTTCGGACTACATCTAGCACAGATACGCAGTATTTT. Protein product: CASSLRTTSSTDTQYF.

The chain combines TRBV9 with TRBJ2-5; perhaps TRBD2 as D (6 bases). Germline V lookup: CDR1 SGDLS, CDR2 YYNGEE. This CDR3 region has 20 residues. Trimming cost V 3 bases and J 1 base, with 28 bases left between them. The CDR3 DNA reads as TGTGCCAGCAGCGCCTCCCCGGCAACGAGGACGGGAGCAAGCCAAGAGACCCAGTACTTC. It is translated as CASSASPATRTGASQETQYF.

The chain joins TRBV9 to TRBJ1-1, with 8 bases that match TRBD1. V lost 3 bases to trimming and J lost 5 bases; unmatched junction nucleotides: 3. This CDR3 has 13 amino acids. Germline lookup yields CDR1 SGDLS and CDR2 YYNGEE. CDR3 amino acids: CASSGTGRTEAFF. The CDR3 nucleotides are TGTGCCAGCAGCGGGACAGGGCGGACTGAAGCTTTCTTT.

A word on this clone: The sample contains more than one DNA sequence encoding this CDR3. V usage is TRBV5-1 and J usage is TRBJ2-5; D ambiguous. In germline, CDR1 is SGHRS, CDR2 YFSETQ. The CDR3 sequence is 13 residues long. Trimming took 1 base from V and 3 from J, leaving 7 bases between them. The chain's CDR3 is CASSLSPEETQYF. Written as DNA, the CDR3 is TGCGCCAGCAGCTTGTCCCCGGAAGAGACCCAGTACTTC.

About this clone itself: This same CDR3 is encoded by further DNA sequences in the sample. The J gene is TRBJ2-1, the V gene TRBV28; D remains ambiguous. Trimming took 3 bases from V and 3 from J, leaving 6 bases between them. Germline V gives CDR1 MDHEN, CDR2 SYDVKM. This CDR3 is 13 amino acids long. The CDR3 DNA reads as TGTGCCAGCAGTTTGACCGGCTACAATGAGCAGTTCTTC. Translating it yields CASSLTGYNEQFF.

This chain joins TRBV11-2 and TRBJ2-7; 12 bases map to TRBD2. Germline trimming cut 0 bases from V and 3 bases from J; bases unmatched to any gene: 12. The germline gives CDR1 SGHAT, CDR2 FQNNGV. The CDR3 contains 19 residues. The CDR3 here is CASSLDEAGLAGRYYEQYF. CDR3 DNA sequence: TGTGCCAGCAGCTTAGACGAGGCGGGACTAGCGGGTAGATACTACGAGCAGTACTTC.